This T cell receptor beta chain is from a study of blood T cell repertoires in COVID-19 (TCRdb year 2020). For the wider study: The collaborator samples originated in the United States, Italy and Spain and spanned the acute and convalescent phases of COVID-19. Samples came from the ongoing ImmuneRACE study (first 160 participants) plus 1,254 subjects from 6 global collaborators. Nearly every sample came with metadata listing a de-identified subject ID, COVID-19 status, age in years and sex. Where available, HLA class I and class II types were obtained from metadata supplied by the sample provider rather than from assay-based typing. The material from the prospective study consisted of cDNA or gDNA derived from T cells, B-cell-depleted T cells, or PBMCs. The repertoires were released in a freely available public database meant as a resource for research on the immune response to SARS-CoV-2. Deeply sampled blood TCRbeta repertoires from subjects exposed to, actively infected with, or recovered from COVID-19 were included in the dataset. Paper-wide results and their limitations: The quantity of clinical and demographic metadata differed by source and by participant and was supplied without curation.

On this clone: The clone's antigen remains unknown. No base qualities exist here, and no much larger clone lies one base off it.

Samples from volunteer blood donors who had recovered from COVID-19 were contributed by a second Seattle source. Collaborating institutions collected whole blood in K2EDTA tubes following their own protocols. For TCRbeta analysis, collaborators shipped samples in one of three forms: frozen whole blood, isolated PBMCs, or DNA extracted from either of those sample types. TCRbeta CDR3 regions were amplified from genomic DNA using the immunoSEQ Assay, a bias-controlled multiplex PCR. The authors' analysis ran thus. The number of nucleated cells in each sample was estimated by amplification of reference gene primers within the assay. To quantify the absolute abundance of each unique TCRbeta CDR3 rearrangement, sequence reads were collapsed and filtered. For each sample, productive Simpson clonality was calculated by taking the square root of Simpson's diversity index across productive rearrangements. TCRdb mirrors the immuneACCESS table, restricted to in-frame sequences. Some clones are absent from its copies; in checked studies, under half trace to an unresolved V gene, and the reason for the others is unknown. The V and J calls and clone size were taken over from that table, and D and trimming were inferred from the DNA. For this sample the table gives 200,000 to 300,000 clones, of which about 79% were detected only once. The ten top clones hold around 2% of the sample.

V ends up 2 bases short and J 3 bases short, with an unmatched junction base count of 9. Via the germline V gene (reference sequence), CDR1 is LNHDA and CDR2 SQIVND. From cysteine to phenylalanine, the CDR3 is 16 amino acids long. Only the CDR3 part of the read is kept: 48 bases, read in frame from the first base. The chain uses TRBV19 and TRBJ2-5; TRBD1 agrees with 7 junctional bases. The material sequenced was peripheral blood. The receptor's source is a man in his forties who had recovered from COVID-19. The nucleotide sequence reads as follows: TGTGCCAGTAGTATATCCCCAGGGGGTCAGGAAGAGACCCAGTACTTC. It translates to CASSISPGGQEETQYF.